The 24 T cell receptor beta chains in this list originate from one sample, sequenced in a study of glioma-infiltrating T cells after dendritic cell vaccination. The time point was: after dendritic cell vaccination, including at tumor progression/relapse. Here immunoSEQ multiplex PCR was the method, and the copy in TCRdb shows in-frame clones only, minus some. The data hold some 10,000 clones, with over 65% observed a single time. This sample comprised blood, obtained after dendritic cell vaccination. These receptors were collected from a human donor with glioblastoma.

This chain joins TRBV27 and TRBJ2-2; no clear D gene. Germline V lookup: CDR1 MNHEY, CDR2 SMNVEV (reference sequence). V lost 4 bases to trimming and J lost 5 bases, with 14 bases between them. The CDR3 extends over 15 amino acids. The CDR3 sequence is CASSSTAPRTGELFF. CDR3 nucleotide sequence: TGTGCCAGCAGTTCAACCGCCCCCCGGACCGGGGAGCTGTTTTTT.

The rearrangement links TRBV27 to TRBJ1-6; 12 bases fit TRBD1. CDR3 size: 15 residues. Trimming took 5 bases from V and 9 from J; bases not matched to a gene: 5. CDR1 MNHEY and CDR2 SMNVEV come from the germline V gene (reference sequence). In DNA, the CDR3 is TGTGCCAGCAGTCCCCGGGACAGGGGGCCTTCACCCCTCCACTTT. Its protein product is CASSPRDRGPSPLHF.

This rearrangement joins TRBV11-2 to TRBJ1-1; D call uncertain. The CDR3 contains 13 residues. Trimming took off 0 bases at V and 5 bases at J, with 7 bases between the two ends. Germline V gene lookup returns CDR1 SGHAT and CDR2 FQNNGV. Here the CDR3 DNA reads TGTGCCAGCAGCTTAGAGACATGGACTGAAGCTTTCTTT. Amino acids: CASSLETWTEAFF. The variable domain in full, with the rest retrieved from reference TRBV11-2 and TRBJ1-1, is EAGVAQSPRYKIIEKRQSVAFWCNPISGHATLYWYQQILGQGPKLLIQFQNNGVVDDSQLPKDRFSAERLKGVDSTLKIQPAKLEDSAVYLCASSLETWTEAFFGQGTRLTVV.

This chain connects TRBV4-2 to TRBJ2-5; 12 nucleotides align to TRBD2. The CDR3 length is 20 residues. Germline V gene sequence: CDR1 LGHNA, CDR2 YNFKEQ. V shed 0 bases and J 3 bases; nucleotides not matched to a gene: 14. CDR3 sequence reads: CASSQESGPSRTSGEETQYF. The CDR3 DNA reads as TGTGCCAGCAGCCAAGAAAGTGGTCCATCTAGGACTAGCGGGGAAGAGACCCAGTACTTC.

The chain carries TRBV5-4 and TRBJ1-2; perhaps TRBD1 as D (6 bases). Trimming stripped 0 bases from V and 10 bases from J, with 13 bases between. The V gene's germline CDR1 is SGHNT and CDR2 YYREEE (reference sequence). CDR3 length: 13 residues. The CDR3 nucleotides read TGTGCCAGCAGCTTGGGTAGGGGGAATACCTACACCTTC. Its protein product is CASSLGRGNTYTF.

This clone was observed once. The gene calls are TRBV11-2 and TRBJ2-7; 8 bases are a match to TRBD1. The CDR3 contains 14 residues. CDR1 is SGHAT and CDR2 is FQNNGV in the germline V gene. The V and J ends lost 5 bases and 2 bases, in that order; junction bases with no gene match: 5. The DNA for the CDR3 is TGTGCCAGCAGCCCCCCGGGACAGGCCTACGAGCAGTACTTC. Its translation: CASSPPGQAYEQYF.

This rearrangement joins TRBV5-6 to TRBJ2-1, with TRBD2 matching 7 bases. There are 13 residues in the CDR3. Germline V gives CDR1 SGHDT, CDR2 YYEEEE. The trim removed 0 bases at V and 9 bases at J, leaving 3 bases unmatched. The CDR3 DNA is TGTGCCAGCAGCTTGGGACTAGCTGGTGAGCAGTTCTTC. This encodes CASSLGLAGEQFF. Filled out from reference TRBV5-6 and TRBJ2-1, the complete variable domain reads DAGVTQSPTHLIKTRGQQVTLRCSPKSGHDTVSWYQQALGQGPQFIFQYYEEEERQRGNFPDRFSGHQFPNYSSELNVNALLLGDSALYLCASSLGLAGEQFFGPGTRLTVL.

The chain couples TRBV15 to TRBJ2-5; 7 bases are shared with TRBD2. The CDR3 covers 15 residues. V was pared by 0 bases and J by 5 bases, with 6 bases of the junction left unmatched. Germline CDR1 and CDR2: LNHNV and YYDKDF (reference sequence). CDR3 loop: CATSRDARERETQYF. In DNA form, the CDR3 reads TGTGCCACCAGCAGAGATGCGCGGGAGCGGGAGACCCAGTACTTC.

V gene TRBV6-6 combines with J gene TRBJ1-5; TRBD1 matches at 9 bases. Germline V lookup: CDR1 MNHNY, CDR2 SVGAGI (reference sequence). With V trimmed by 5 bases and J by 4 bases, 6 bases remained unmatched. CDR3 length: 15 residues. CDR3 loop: CASSPTGTGNQPQHF. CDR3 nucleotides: TGTGCCAGCAGTCCTACCGGGACAGGGAATCAGCCCCAGCATTTT.

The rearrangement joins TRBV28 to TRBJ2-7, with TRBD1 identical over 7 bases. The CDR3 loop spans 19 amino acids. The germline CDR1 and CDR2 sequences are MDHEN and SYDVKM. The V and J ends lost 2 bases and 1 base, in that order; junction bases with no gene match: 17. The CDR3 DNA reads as TGTGCCAGCAGTTTAAGACTCACCCGGACAGGCCGAGAGTCCTACGAGCAGTACTTC. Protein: CASSLRLTRTGRESYEQYF.

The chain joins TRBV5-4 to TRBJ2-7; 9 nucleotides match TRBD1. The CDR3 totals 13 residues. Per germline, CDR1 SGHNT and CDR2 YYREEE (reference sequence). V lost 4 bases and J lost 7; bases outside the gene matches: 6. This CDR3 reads CASSPQGAREQYF. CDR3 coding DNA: TGTGCCAGCAGCCCACAGGGGGCACGGGAGCAGTACTTC.

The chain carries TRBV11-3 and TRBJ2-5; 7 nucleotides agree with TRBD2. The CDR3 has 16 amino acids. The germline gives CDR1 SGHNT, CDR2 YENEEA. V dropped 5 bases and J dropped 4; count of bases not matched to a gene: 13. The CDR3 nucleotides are TGTGCCAGCAGCCCACGAAAGGCGGGAGAATCAGAGACCCAGTACTTC. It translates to CASSPRKAGESETQYF.

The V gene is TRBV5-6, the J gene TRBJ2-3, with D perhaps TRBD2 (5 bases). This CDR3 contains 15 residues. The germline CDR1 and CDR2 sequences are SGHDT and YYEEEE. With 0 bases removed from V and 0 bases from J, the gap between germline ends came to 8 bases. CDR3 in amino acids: CASSLVGGSTDTQYF. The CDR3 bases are TGTGCCAGCAGCTTGGTCGGAGGCAGCACAGATACGCAGTATTTT. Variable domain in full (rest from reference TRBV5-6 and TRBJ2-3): DAGVTQSPTHLIKTRGQQVTLRCSPKSGHDTVSWYQQALGQGPQFIFQYYEEEERQRGNFPDRFSGHQFPNYSSELNVNALLLGDSALYLCASSLVGGSTDTQYFGPGTRLTVL.

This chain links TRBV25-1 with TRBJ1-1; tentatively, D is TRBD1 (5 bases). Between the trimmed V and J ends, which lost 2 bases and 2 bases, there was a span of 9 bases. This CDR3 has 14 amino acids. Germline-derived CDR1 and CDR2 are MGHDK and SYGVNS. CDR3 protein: CASSELTGNTEAFF. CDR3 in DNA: TGTGCCAGCAGTGAACTCACAGGAAACACTGAAGCTTTCTTT.

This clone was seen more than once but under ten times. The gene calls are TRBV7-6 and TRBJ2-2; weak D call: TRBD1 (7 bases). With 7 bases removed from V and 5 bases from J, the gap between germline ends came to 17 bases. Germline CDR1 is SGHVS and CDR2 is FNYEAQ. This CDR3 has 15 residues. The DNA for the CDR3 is TGTGCCAGCACGGCCGGCAGGGGGGTAACCGGGGAGCTGTTTTTT. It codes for CASTAGRGVTGELFF. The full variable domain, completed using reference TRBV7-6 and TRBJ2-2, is GAGVSQSPRYKVTKRGQDVALRCDPISGHVSLYWYRQALGQGPEFLTYFNYEAQQDKSGLPNDRFSAERPEGSISTLTIQRTEQRDSAMYRCASTAGRGVTGELFFGEGSRLTVL.

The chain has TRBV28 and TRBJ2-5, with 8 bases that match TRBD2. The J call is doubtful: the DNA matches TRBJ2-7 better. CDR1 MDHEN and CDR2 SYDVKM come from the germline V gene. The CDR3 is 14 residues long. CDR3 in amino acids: CASSLAGGPYEQYF. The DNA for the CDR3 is TGTGCCAGCAGTCTGGCGGGAGGTCCCTACGAGCAGTACTTC.

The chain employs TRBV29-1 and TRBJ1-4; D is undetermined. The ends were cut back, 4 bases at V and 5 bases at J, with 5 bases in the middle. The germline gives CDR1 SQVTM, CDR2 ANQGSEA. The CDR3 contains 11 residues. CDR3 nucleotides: TGCAGCGTTGGACAAAATGAAAAACTGTTTTTT. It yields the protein CSVGQNEKLFF.

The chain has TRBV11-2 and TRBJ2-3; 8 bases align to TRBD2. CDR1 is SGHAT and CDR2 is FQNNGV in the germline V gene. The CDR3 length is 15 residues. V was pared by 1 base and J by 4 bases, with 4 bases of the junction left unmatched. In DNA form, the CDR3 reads TGTGCCAGCAGCTTAGGAGCGGGAGAGGCAGATACGCAGTATTTT. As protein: CASSLGAGEADTQYF.

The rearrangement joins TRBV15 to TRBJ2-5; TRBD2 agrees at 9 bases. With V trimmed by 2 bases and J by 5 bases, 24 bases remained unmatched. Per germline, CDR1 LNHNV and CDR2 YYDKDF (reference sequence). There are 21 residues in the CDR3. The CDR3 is CATSRKAPASGNGWLKETQYF. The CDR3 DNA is TGTGCCACCAGCAGAAAGGCCCCGGCTAGCGGGAATGGTTGGCTTAAGGAGACCCAGTACTTC.

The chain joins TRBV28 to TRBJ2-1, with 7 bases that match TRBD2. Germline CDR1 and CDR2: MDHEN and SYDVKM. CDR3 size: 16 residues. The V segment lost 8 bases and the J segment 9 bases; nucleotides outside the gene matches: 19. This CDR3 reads CASLTFSGSTPGEQFF. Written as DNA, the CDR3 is TGTGCCAGCCTAACTTTTAGCGGGTCGACCCCTGGTGAGCAGTTCTTC.

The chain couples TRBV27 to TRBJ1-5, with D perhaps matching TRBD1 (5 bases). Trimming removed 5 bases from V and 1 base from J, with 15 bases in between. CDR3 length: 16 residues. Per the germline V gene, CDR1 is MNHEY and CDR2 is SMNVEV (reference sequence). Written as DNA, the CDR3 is TGTGCCAGCAGTGAGCTGGGGGGTGGCAGCAATCAGCCCCAGCATTTT. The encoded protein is CASSELGGGSNQPQHF.

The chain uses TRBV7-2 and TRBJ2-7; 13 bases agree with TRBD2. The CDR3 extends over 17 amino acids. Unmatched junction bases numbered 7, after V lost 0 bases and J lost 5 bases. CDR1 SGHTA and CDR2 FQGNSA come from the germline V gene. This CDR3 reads CASSLAHRTSGRNEQYF. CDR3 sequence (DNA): TGTGCCAGCAGCTTAGCGCATCGGACTAGCGGGAGAAACGAGCAGTACTTC.

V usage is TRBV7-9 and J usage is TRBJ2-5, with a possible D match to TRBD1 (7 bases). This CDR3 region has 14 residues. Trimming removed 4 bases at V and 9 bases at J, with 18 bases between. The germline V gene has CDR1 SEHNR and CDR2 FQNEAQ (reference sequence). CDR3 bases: TGTGCCAGCAGCTCGTCCGGGACAGCGGGTGCCCAGTACTTC. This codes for CASSSSGTAGAQYF.

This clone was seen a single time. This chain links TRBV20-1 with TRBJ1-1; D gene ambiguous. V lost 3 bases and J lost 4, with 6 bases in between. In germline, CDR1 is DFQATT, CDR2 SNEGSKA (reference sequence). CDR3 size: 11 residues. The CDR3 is CSARRVTEAFF. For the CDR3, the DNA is TGCAGTGCTAGGAGGGTCACTGAAGCTTTCTTT.